Detailed here is one T cell receptor beta chain. This clonotype came up a few times. Its antigen remains unidentified. A much larger clone differs from this one at a single base, so this may be a read error. The TCR beta CDR3 regions were amplified from RNA transcripts. For the first round of RT-PCR on the TCR CDR3, the HTBI primer set was used together with the Qiagen OneStep RT-PCR kit. Libraries were constructed in a second round of multiplex PCR, after which size selection and purification were performed. The libraries were sequenced on an Illumina HiSeq2000 using paired-end 100 bp reads. The paper's processing steps were these. SOAPnuke was used to process the raw data, throwing out any read that contained adapters or uncalled bases, had a mean Phred below 15, or lacked an exact constant-primer or identifier match. High-quality paired reads were merged using COPE v1.2.5, and each unique nucleotide sequence was defined as a clonotype. MiTCR v1.1 was used to align clonotypes to the IMGT TRBV, TRBD and TRBJ reference segments. The analysis included only V-J combinations with a frequency above 0.0001, which together covered approximately 99% of the repertoires. A TCS score was defined as the ratio of F50 (clonal expansion) to E x V (chaos), with BLOSUM62-based TCRdist applied between CDR3 peptides within each V-J. Welch's t-statistics and random forest reduced around 520 V-J features to 10 to 15, which were used in a naive Bayes classifier (R e1071). In TCRdb, the public reads were trimmed at Q25 with fastp and aligned with MiXCR, with productive beta chains retained. Entries are consolidated by CDR3 protein sequence, retaining the most common genes and DNA. The V and J calls were not made by the authors but by TCRdb's processing. In all, the sample holds hundreds of thousands of distinct CDR3 sequences, and about a sixth of those were seen once. The leading ten clones occupy approximately 7.5% of the sample.

The sample comes from a study of T cells in Graves' hyperthyroidism and ophthalmopathy (dated by TCRdb to between 2018 and 2021). At the level of the whole study: Peripheral blood was collected at initial diagnosis, before any treatment. TCR V-J signatures able to tell the groups apart were searched for in a discovery cohort of 90 to 100 patients, of whom roughly 42 had Graves' ophthalmopathy and 55 to 60 had stable Graves' hyperthyroidism. An independent validation cohort of about 20 hyperthyroidism patients and more than 15 patients who later progressed to ophthalmopathy tested prospective prediction of ophthalmopathy. The roughly 94 discovery patients were randomly divided into training and test sets at a 7:3 ratio. In several Graves' hyperthyroidism patients, the study also compared T-cell repertoires from thyroid tissue with T-cell repertoires from blood. After sampling, hyperthyroidism patients received methimazole starting at 30 mg daily, and ophthalmopathy patients received high-dose intravenous methylprednisolone. The paper describes TCR Vbeta CDR3 sequencing of 135 peripheral blood samples, made up of about 41 ophthalmopathy patients, around 73 hyperthyroidism patients and some 17 progressor patients.

Stable Graves' hyperthyroidism was defined as no progression to ophthalmopathy during 18 months of follow-up. Hyperthyroidism patients were newly diagnosed, had a disease duration of under 2 months, and were aged 18 to 65 years. Any patient with an uncontrolled infection, another autoimmune disease, pregnancy or lactation was excluded. Diagnoses relied on clinical symptoms, serum thyroxine and TRAb, thyroid ultrasound and orbital computed tomography. PBMCs were separated from roughly 10 ml of fresh peripheral blood using Ficoll-Paque density gradient centrifugation. Total RNA was extracted with Trizol reagent, and quality was checked on an Agilent 2100 Bioanalyzer. Measured from the cysteine to the phenylalanine, the CDR3 is 14 residues long. The kept DNA is CDR3 alone, 42 bases in frame from the first base. For CDR1 and CDR2, the germline V gene (reference sequence) lists LNHDA and SQIVND. The study at large found these results: A 13 V-J signature model separated ophthalmopathy from stable hyperthyroidism, with roughly 88% sensitivity and around 84% specificity in cross-validation and 80%/75% in testing. In validation, the model predicted progression to ophthalmopathy with 55% to 71% sensitivity and 72.22% specificity, a median of 6.5 months before onset. No statistical method was used to fix the sample size in advance, and group allocation was not hidden from the investigators. Most expanded thyroid clonotypes (frequency above 0.001) were also detected in blood, suggesting blood repertoires may reflect thyroid immune responses.

Sequenced input: blood. The source of this sequence is a woman aged 18-29 years with Graves' hyperthyroidism. The chain is encoded by TRBV19 joined to TRBJ1-1, with 9 bases aligning to TRBD1. The DNA sequence is given as TGTGCCAGTAGTGGTTACAGGGGGCCCACTGAAACTTTCTTT. This codes for CASSGYRGPTETFF.